This is a list of T cell receptor beta chains from one sample in a study of regulatory T cells in long-lasting Graves disease. One entry per CDR3 protein, called by TCRdb with MiXCR from the multiplex PCR reads. There are hundreds of thousands of distinct CDR3 sequences in the sample; approximately 23% occur only once, and about 12% lies in the top ten. This specimen consisted of peripheral blood mononuclear cells (PBMCs), obtained when the disease was refractory, from a patient treated with antithyroid drugs. These receptors all stem from a female donor with Graves disease. The CDR3 runs from the conserved cysteine through the conserved F or W. Each record gives: CDR3 length, J gene, clone size, D gene, V gene, CDR3 DNA, CDR3 protein. D genes are given only for firm matches. A row's size may be missing; if present it is once, few, many or a size class.

14	TRBJ1-1	few	TRBD1	TRBV4-1	TGCGCCAGCAGCCTAAGGGACAGGGCCACTGAAGCTTTCTTT	CASSLRDRATEAFF
13	TRBJ2-7	many	TRBD1	TRBV28	TGTGCCACCCGGGACAGGGGCCCCTACGAGCAGTACTTC	CATRDRGPYEQYF
15	TRBJ2-3	.	TRBD2	TRBV4-2	TGTGCCAGCAGCCAAGGGGGGGAGGGAACAGATACGCAGTATTTT	CASSQGGEGTDTQYF
14	TRBJ2-5	many	.	TRBV12-3/TRBV12-4	TGTGCCAGCAGTTTAGCTGACGGCCAAGAGACCCAGTACTTC	CASSLADGQETQYF
15	TRBJ1-5	many	.	TRBV20-1	TGCAGTGCTAGAGGGAGTCCGGGGCCGGCTCAGCCCCAGCATTTT	CSARGSPGPAQPQHF
19	TRBJ2-2	many	.	TRBV28	TGTGCCAGCAGTTTATCCCCCTTCGAATCGGGAGATTACGCCGGGGAGCTGTTTTTT	CASSLSPFESGDYAGELFF
12	TRBJ1-5	.	.	TRBV27	TGTGCCAGCAGTTCCCCCCCGGGGCCCCAGCATTTT	CASSSPPGPQHF
13	TRBJ1-2	.	.	TRBV19	TGTGCCAGTAGTATCCCGTCCTTCTATGGCTACACCTTC	CASSIPSFYGYTF
14	TRBJ2-7	many	.	TRBV5-1	TGCGCCAGCAGCTCCGGGCCAGGGTCCTACGAGCAGTACTTC	CASSSGPGSYEQYF
12	TRBJ2-7	many	.	TRBV6-1	TGTGCCAGCAAGGACACCTTGTACGAGCAGTACTTC	CASKDTLYEQYF
13	TRBJ1-1	few	.	TRBV5-1	TGCGCCAGCAGCCCAGCCGCGGTACCTGAAGCTTTCTTT	CASSPAAVPEAFF